The TCR beta chain under discussion was sequenced for a study of blood T cell repertoires in COVID-19 (dated by TCRdb to 2018 to 2020). Turning to the overall study: Samples covering the acute and convalescent phases of COVID-19 were provided by collaborators in the United States, Italy and Spain. The prospective study material was composed of cDNA or gDNA derived from T cells, B-cell-depleted T cells, or PBMCs. Subjects who had been exposed to COVID-19, were actively infected with it, or had recovered from it provided the deeply sampled blood TCRbeta repertoires that made up the dataset. A freely available public database, intended as a resource for researchers studying the immune response to SARS-CoV-2, is where the repertoires were released. The samples were drawn from two sources: the first 160 participants of the ongoing ImmuneRACE study, and 1,200 or so subjects contributed by 6 global collaborators. The sample metadata nearly always contained a de-identified subject ID, COVID-19 status, age in years and sex. Where available, HLA class I and class II types were obtained from metadata supplied by the sample provider rather than from assay-based typing. What the research found in general, with its limitations: The quantity of clinical and demographic metadata differed by source and by participant and was supplied without curation.

A remark on this clone: No cognate antigen has been identified for it. No per-base quality is available; no much larger clone lies one base away.

Inclusive of the bounding cysteine and phenylalanine, the CDR3 is 16 residues long. The retained sequence is limited to the CDR3, 48 bases, with the frame set at the first base. Trimming takes 3 bases from V and 4 bases from J, and the germline ends sit 15 bases apart. From a lookup of the germline V gene, CDR1 and CDR2 are MGHRA and YSYEKL. One collaborating source in Seattle enrolled patients during active infection and followed them longitudinally through the course of disease. Whole blood was collected in K2EDTA tubes by collaborating institutions according to the institutions' own protocols. For TCRbeta analysis, collaborators shipped samples as frozen whole blood, isolated PBMCs, or DNA extracted from either of those sample types. The immunoSEQ Assay, a bias-controlled multiplex PCR, was used to amplify TCRbeta CDR3 regions from genomic DNA. As for how the authors treated the data: The number of nucleated cells in each sample was estimated from the amplification of reference gene primers within the assay. To quantify the absolute abundance of each unique TCRbeta CDR3 rearrangement, sequence reads were collapsed and filtered. For each sample, productive Simpson clonality was calculated by taking the square root of Simpson's diversity index across productive rearrangements. TCRdb took over this immuneACCESS table, retaining in-frame rearrangements with V and J assigned. Such tables are incomplete; in checked studies, under half of the missing clones stem from an unresolved V gene, and the remainder is unexplained. The DNA gave D and trimming, while V, J and clone size come from that table. The sample data list 100,000 to 150,000 clones, and about four fifths of these were observed just once. The ten largest clones take up about a sixth of the sample.

The chain couples TRBV4-1 to TRBJ1-4; possibly the D gene is TRBD1, per 6 matching bases. The sequence was collected from a man aged 25 to 40 with COVID-19, enrolled during active disease. The sequencing sample was made of peripheral blood. The nucleotides read TGCGCCAGCAGCCAGCCTCTGGGGGCGCGTAATGAAAAACTGTTTTTT. The encoded protein is CASSQPLGARNEKLFF.